This T cell receptor (beta chain) emerged from a study of T cell responses to AZD1222 COVID-19 vaccine. Overall study context: Second-dose schedules of about 4 or about 12 weeks were combined.

This CDR3 is built from 15 residues. Trimming pared 0 bases from V and 9 bases from J, leaving 17 bases between. Germline V gene data show CDR1 as LGHDT and CDR2 as YNNKEL (reference sequence). Using immunoSEQ multiplex PCR, the repertoire was profiled, and TCRdb retains in-frame clones only, with some absent. The table has about 72,000 clones, roughly 88% seen once. This rearrangement joins TRBV3-1 (or the pseudogene TRBV3-2) to TRBJ1-2; D remains ambiguous. The sample here was peripheral blood, taken on day 0 of AZD1222 vaccination. The clonotype was recovered from an adult in good health. CDR3 amino acids: CASSQDVAPRLSYTF. CDR3 DNA: TGTGCCAGCAGCCAAGATGTCGCCCCCCGTCTAAGCTACACCTTC.